This T cell receptor (beta chain) was captured by sequencing in a study of Ad26.COV2.S vaccination and SARS-CoV-2 variants. In the study overall: Donor was in the COV1001 Ad26.COV2.S trial arm.

TCRdb keeps only in-frame clones here, not all; method: immunoSEQ multiplex PCR. The data hold 400,000 to 450,000 clones, with about 90% observed a single time. Trimming removed 3 bases from V and 11 bases from J, with 17 bases in between. In germline, CDR1 is SQVTM, CDR2 ANQGSEA. CDR3 length: 13 residues. Regarding treatment: roughly 20 received Ad26.COV2.S at low or high dose, single or two shots; about 5 received placebo; per-sample allocation not given. It was on day 63 after the first vaccine or placebo injection that samples were taken. The TCR was taken from a person between 18 and 59 years old who received the Ad26.COV2.S COVID-19 vaccine or a placebo. Sample: peripheral blood, taken in a trial of Ad26.COV2.S vaccine versus placebo. The chain couples TRBV29-1 to TRBJ2-1; possibly TRBD1 or TRBD2 for D (5 bases each). The CDR3 nucleotides are TGCAGCGTTGAGGGGTTGGGGGATACGCAGCAGTTCTTC. This gives the protein CSVEGLGDTQQFF.